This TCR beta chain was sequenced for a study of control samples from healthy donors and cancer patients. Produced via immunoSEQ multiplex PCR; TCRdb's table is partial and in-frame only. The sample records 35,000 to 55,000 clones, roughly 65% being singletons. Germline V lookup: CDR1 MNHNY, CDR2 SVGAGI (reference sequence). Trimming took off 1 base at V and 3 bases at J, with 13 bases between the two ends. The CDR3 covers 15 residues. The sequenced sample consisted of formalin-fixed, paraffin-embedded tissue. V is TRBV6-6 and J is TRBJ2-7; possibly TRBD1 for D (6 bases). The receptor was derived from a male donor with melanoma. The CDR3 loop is CASSYYAGAYYEQYF. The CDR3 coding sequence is TGTGCCAGCAGTTACTATGCAGGGGCCTACTACGAGCAGTACTTC.